This passage covers 4 T cell receptor beta chains from one sample sequenced in a study of Ad26.COV2.S vaccination and SARS-CoV-2 variants (dated by TCRdb to the early 2020s). Libraries were made using the immunoSEQ multiplex PCR assay. TCRdb took this table from immuneACCESS and kept in-frame rearrangements with V and J called. Such tables lack part of the clones; where checked against another copy, unresolved V genes explain under half of the gap, and the rest is unexplained. In all, the sample holds roughly 500,000 clones, and roughly 87% of those were seen once. The biggest ten clones account for about 2.4% of the sample. According to the study, the label for this sample's treatment or condition signals: about 20 received Ad26.COV2.S at low or high dose, single or two shots; a few received placebo; per-sample allocation not given. For vaccine and placebo recipients, repertoires were sequenced using samples collected on day 63 after the first injection.

The sample in question was peripheral blood, obtained in a trial of Ad26.COV2.S vaccine versus placebo. Receptors originate from a person aged 18-65 years who received the Ad26.COV2.S COVID-19 vaccine or a placebo.

A remark on this clone: This sample also contains other DNA sequences that code for the same CDR3. The genes are TRBV4-3 and TRBJ2-5; the D is unclear. Trimming shortened V by 0 bases and J by 5 bases, and 4 bases separated the two germline ends. Germline V gene sequence: CDR1 LGHNA, CDR2 YSLEER. This CDR3 is 12 amino acids long. The CDR3 here is CASSQDRETQYF. The CDR3 region has the DNA TGCGCCAGCAGCCAAGATAGGGAGACCCAGTACTTC.

This sequence joins TRBV6-5 and TRBJ1-6; no firm D call. The CDR3 is 12 residues long. Germline CDR1 reads MNHEY; CDR2 reads SVGAGI. The V end was cut by 6 bases, the J end by 11 bases, with 11 bases between. The CDR3 reads CASSPGPPPLHF. The CDR3 DNA is TGTGCCAGCAGCCCCGGGCCGCCACCCCTCCACTTT.

V usage is TRBV7-8 and J usage is TRBJ1-6; the D gene is possibly TRBD1 (6 bases). With 5 bases removed from V and 8 bases from J, the gap between germline ends came to 13 bases. Germline-derived CDR1 and CDR2 are SGHVS and FQNEAQ. CDR3 length: 14 residues. Written as DNA, the CDR3 is TGTGCCAGCAGCCAACAGGGTTTCGATTCACCCCTCCACTTT. Translation gives CASSQQGFDSPLHF. Full variable domain (rest looked up from reference TRBV7-8 and TRBJ1-6): GAGVSQSPRYKVAKRGQDVALRCDPISGHVSLFWYQQALGQGPEFLTYFQNEAQLDKSGLPSDRFFAERPEGSVSTLKIQRTQQEDSAVYLCASSQQGFDSPLHFGNGTRLTVT.

V gene TRBV7-9 combines with J gene TRBJ1-3; unclear D gene. This CDR3 has 16 residues. V lost 2 bases to trimming and J lost 0 bases, with 11 bases between them. Germline V lookup: CDR1 SEHNR, CDR2 FQNEAQ (reference sequence). In DNA form, the CDR3 reads TGTGCCAGCAGCTTACCTTACGGAGACTCTGGAAACACCATATATTTT. Its translation: CASSLPYGDSGNTIYF.